This TCR beta chain was profiled in a study of blood T cell repertoires in COVID-19. Sequenced by immunoSEQ multiplex PCR; TCRdb stores in-frame clones only, minus some. The sample consists of approximately 270,000 clones, about 89% of them appearing once. CDR3 length: 16 residues. After removal of 1 base from V and 6 bases from J, the junction contained 12 bases not matched to a gene. Germline V gene lookup returns CDR1 SGHRS and CDR2 YFSETQ. This clone was observed a few times. Material: peripheral blood. This TCR came from a man aged 30 to 45 with acute or convalescent COVID-19. This chain joins TRBV5-1 and TRBJ1-1; TRBD1 matches at 7 bases. The CDR3 DNA follows: TGCGCCAGCAGCTTGATCGGCTTAGGGGGCCGCGCTGAAGCTTTCTTT. Encoded protein: CASSLIGLGGRAEAFF.